This record looks at one T cell receptor beta chain sequence and its context. This clone's antigen is unknown. This specimen belongs to a study of cytomegalovirus exposure and HLA in healthy donors (dated by TCRdb to about 2017). Background for the entire study: In an earlier analysis of under 750 of the donors, less than 350 Gb of sequence data and approximately 120 million unique TCR beta sequences from roughly 200 million T cells were reported. Approximately 300 gigabases of sequencing data and approximately 92 million unique TCR sequences made up an early release that covered nearly 650 HLA-typed donors. The genetic ancestry cluster associated with self-reported Caucasian donors included 80% to 90% of the 398 genotyped donors. The study aimed to test whether signatures of past pathogen exposure could be identified by cataloging public T cell receptors. Using immunosequencing, the study profiled T cell repertoires from 640 or so subjects and related those repertoires to cytomegalovirus serostatus. In addition to the first cohort of roughly 700 subjects, a separate validation cohort of 120 different subjects was used. High-throughput TCR immunosequencing, statistical association of individual TCRs with disease status, and machine learning were combined to predict cytomegalovirus infection status. A later analysis re-examined previously published TCR beta repertoires from about 700 donors and added high-resolution HLA genotyping to investigate patterns of TCR occurrence. In the later analysis, no new phenotypic data were used to find candidate immune exposures; instead, reliance was placed on TCR beta sequences and their occurrence across donors. An earlier analysis of 450 to 750 of the donors used high-throughput TCR beta sequencing to judge whether each TCR beta V gene segment behaved as functional or pseudogenic. Donor age, sex, ethnicity and CMV serostatus were collected together with the repertoire data. A later genetic analysis took genome-wide SNP genotypes for about three fifths of the roughly 670 donors and used that subset as a discovery cohort. All discovery cohort repertoires had been generated on a single sequencing platform. HLA typing covered class I and class II loci at four-digit resolution. The number of donors typed differed by locus, with 629-630 for A, B, C, DRB1 and DQB1, around 500 for DQA1, approximately 570 for DPA1, and roughly 450 for DPB1. A handful of DR-DQ haplotypes were handled as single units for association and clustering because linkage in the cohort was strong. Among about 390 genotyped donors of the cohort, an average of around 240,000 unique TCR beta nucleotide sequences were sequenced per donor, 15% to 20% of them non-productive. Findings and caveats that apply to the study as a whole: Because HLA typing was unavailable for some donors at each locus, only the typed subset was used in association tests. In a later analysis, most CMV-associated TCR beta chains were found to appear HLA-restricted, with HLA associations seemingly driven largely by CMV exposure. In an earlier analysis of under 600 of the donors, most TCR beta V segments were observed in productive rearrangements about 90% or about 30% of the time, broadly matching IMGT annotations. Presence/absence analyses assumed roughly uniform sequencing depth across donors, an assumption that may not hold. The classifier was reported to diagnose cytomegalovirus status with high specificity and sensitivity in both the original and validation cohorts. A total of 150 or so TCR beta chains were listed by the study as associated with cytomegalovirus. According to a later analysis, parvovirus B19, influenza, CMV and Epstein-Barr virus appeared linked to several top co-occurrence clusters. Across donors, most TCR sequences were observed very rarely, whereas some public TCRs were present in many individuals. Three of the identified cytomegalovirus-associated TCR beta chains were confirmed in vitro to be specific for cytomegalovirus antigens. Compared with equally common non-associated chains, HLA-associated TCR beta chains in a later analysis were more clonally expanded and had lower generation probabilities. In a later analysis, TCR association rates were found to vary across HLA loci, with the most associated TCRs seen for DRB1 alleles and the fewest for HLA-C alleles. Because the 87-base-pair reads could not distinguish some IMGT-functional V segments, including TRBV6-2 and TRBV6-3, those segments were excluded. At a false discovery rate of 0.05, a later analysis linked 15,000 to 20,000 TCR beta sequences to specific HLA alleles. It was suggested by the authors that the approach could potentially be generalized to other disease states and immunological phenotypes. Because counts were too low, about 18 rarely observed V segments, including chromosome 9 orphons, were excluded from the earlier analysis of around 590 of the donors. In a later genetic analysis, fewer N-insertions in productive TCRs were reported among donors in an Asian-associated ancestry cluster than the approximately 670-donor mean. A further reported finding was that TCR beta sequences accurately predicted the HLA-A and HLA-B alleles for most subjects in the first cohort. In this cohort, only TCR beta chains were sequenced, and detectable features were limited by the absence of alpha or paired-chain data. For the cohort, immune exposure information was limited to CMV serostatus. A later genetic analysis associated a missense DCLRE1C variant with V-gene and J-gene trimming of TCR beta chains, and an independent cohort replicated the association. Correlated functional status among segregating V segments might reflect linkage disequilibrium, but an unknown experimental factor could not be ruled out. Assigning TCR associations to individual alleles was difficult when HLA alleles, especially DR and DQ, strongly co-occurred. The sequencing pipeline was judged likely to have produced a cluster of highly shared sequence variants as a technical artifact.

The protocol used for the library was the immunoSEQ multiplex PCR assay. A mixture of 60 forward primers for TCR Vbeta segments and 13 reverse primers for TCR Jbeta segments was used in the multiplex PCR. Amplification of the CDR3 region of rearranged TCR beta genes was performed with a multiplex PCR assay on genomic DNA. On the Illumina HiSeq System, the amplified TCR beta libraries were sequenced as 87-base-pair reads. Regarding the original processing steps: A later analysis counted 65 million to 90 million unique TCR beta chains across the 650 to 700 repertoires, and 9 million to 14 million of these chains were shared by at least two donors. Raw reads were error-corrected and collapsed into unique sequences by a nearest-neighbor algorithm in which closely related sequences were merged to remove PCR and sequencing errors. Alignment of CDR3 sequences to IMGT reference sequences was used to assign V, D and J gene segments. For a sequence to be retained, a match of at least six nucleotides to both a V gene segment and a J gene segment was required. A rearrangement was called productive if the CDR3 had no stop codons and remained in frame with V and J, and every other rearrangement was called non-productive. Following IMGT convention, CDR3 was defined as the stretch from the second conserved V-encoded cysteine up to the conserved J-encoded phenylalanine. The earlier analysis of about 500 of the donors excluded sequences that lacked an unambiguous match to a single V gene segment. An earlier analysis of approximately 590 of the donors called V segments functional above 56.7% productive rearrangements and segregating when the between-donor standard deviation exceeded 5%. A statistical classification framework was built for diagnosing cytomegalovirus status from the catalog of TCR beta chain sequences. In a later analysis, V and J genes were assigned by comparing TCR nucleotide sequences against IMGT/GENE-DB human TR gene sequences. The TCRdist pipeline was used in a later analysis to assign CDR3 sequences and most-parsimonious VDJ recombination scenarios. A later analysis defined each TCR beta chain by its CDR3 amino acid sequence plus V-gene family, and excluded reads lacking a unique V-gene family. A later analysis removed 592 highly shared, low-generation-probability nucleotide sequences to deal with suspected cross-contamination and a sequencing artifact. A later analysis calculated a clonal expansion index for each public chain from normalized within-repertoire ranks of inferred template counts. Generation probabilities in a later analysis came from a VDJ recombination model fitted to out-of-frame rearrangements, and those results were checked against IGoR. In a later analysis, hypergeometric tests were used to score TCR-TCR, TCR-HLA and TCR-CMV co-occurrence, with a repertoire-size bias correction applied to TCR pairs. False discovery rates were estimated in a later analysis by permuting HLA or CMV assignments 20 times. In a later analysis, co-occurring TCRs were grouped using DBSCAN, and TCRdist sequence similarity was added for clustering within HLA-allele-positive subsets. Co-occurrence clustering excluded repertoires with fewer than 30,000 or more than 120,000 public chains, plus five with anomalous nucleotide sharing. The clones in this table, taken by TCRdb from immuneACCESS, are in-frame only. Not every clone is retained; where verified, under half of the shortfall comes from an unresolved V gene, and the cause of the rest is unknown. V and J calls and clone size are copied from that table; D and trimming were computed from the DNA. In this sample's table one finds tens of thousands of clones. Of the sample, about 3.8% is held by the ten largest clones.

Trimming takes 3 bases from V and 8 bases from J, and the germline ends sit 13 bases apart. The CDR3 contains 14 residues, cysteine and phenylalanine counted. CDR3 DNA only is kept here, 42 bases in frame from base 1. CDR1 is given as SEHNR and CDR2 as FQNEAQ, both from the germline V gene (reference sequence). In total, about 650 healthy bone marrow donors made up the cohort. At the time of sampling, every cohort member was nominally healthy, though immune exposures that went unrecorded were likely present. The donor tested CMV seropositive, placing the donor among the roughly 270 seropositive members of the cohort. Every donor gave a peripheral blood sample, and the peripheral blood mononuclear cells from that sample were used for TCR beta sequencing. The Qiagen DNeasy Blood Extraction Kit was used to extract genomic DNA from the blood cell samples.

The sample comprised PBMCs. The chain couples TRBV7-9 to TRBJ2-2, with no reliable assignment of the D segment. The TCR sequence derives from a female donor in good health and CMV-seropositive. The CDR3 in this case is CASSLVELKGELFF. The nucleotide sequence is given as TGTGCCAGCAGCTTGGTCGAGCTAAAGGGGGAGCTGTTTTTT.